This TCR beta chain was documented in a study of identical twins. General study points: Memory repertoires lacked the insertion deficit that abundant cord blood beta clonotypes showed. The study found weaker excess twin sharing in beta out-of-frame sequences.

TCRdb called the 5' RACE reads again in MiXCR, with one record for every CDR3 protein. The sample lists around 1.7 million distinct CDR3 sequences, roughly a third seen once, with over 0.25% in the top ten. All donors were healthy Caucasians. On this clonotype: What it binds is unknown.

V was pared by 4 bases and J by 7 bases, with 6 bases of the junction left unmatched. CDR3 length: 13 amino acids. Germline V gene sequence: CDR1 WNHNN, CDR2 SYGVQD (reference sequence). The rearrangement links TRBV10-1 to TRBJ1-2; 7 bases line up with TRBD1. Specimen: cord blood. This receptor was taken from a newborn girl in good health. The CDR3 nucleotides are TGCGCCAGCAGTGTAACAGGGGATCGTGGCTACACCTTC. Its translation is CASSVTGDRGYTF.